One and the same sample provided the 21 T cell receptor beta chains below, sequenced in a study of T cells in Graves' hyperthyroidism and ophthalmopathy. The source material, RNA transcripts, was used to amplify TCR beta CDR3 regions. When the TCR CDR3 underwent first-round RT-PCR, the HTBI primer set was used. TCRdb recomputed calls from the multiplex PCR reads with MiXCR, one row per CDR3 protein. The table includes 400,000 or so distinct CDR3 sequences, 13% to 15% detected once. The sequencing sample was made of blood. These receptor sequences come from a woman aged 55 to 70 with Graves' ophthalmopathy.

This clonotype was recorded many times. The chain employs TRBV20-1 and TRBJ2-7, with TRBD1 matching 8 bases. V trimming: 6 bases; J trimming: 3 bases; junction bases outside the gene matches: 10. The CDR3 sequence is 14 residues long. The germline V gene encodes CDR1 DFQATT and CDR2 SNEGSKA (reference sequence). The CDR3 DNA reads as TGCAGTGCAATAACCGGGACAGGAAACTACGAGCAGTACTTC. This gives the protein CSAITGTGNYEQYF.

This clonotype was counted many times. This chain uses TRBV28 with TRBJ2-3; TRBD2 agrees at 8 bases. The CDR3 loop spans 18 amino acids. V lost 2 bases to trimming and J lost 1 base; unmatched junction nucleotides: 11. Germline V gene lookup returns CDR1 MDHEN and CDR2 SYDVKM. CDR3 sequence (DNA): TGTGCCAGCAGTTTAGGTGAAGCGGGAGACCGGGGCACAGATACGCAGTATTTT. It is translated as CASSLGEAGDRGTDTQYF.

This clonotype occurred many times. The chain has TRBV2 and TRBJ2-5; 7 positions match TRBD1. Germline assignment: CDR1 SNHLY and CDR2 FYNNEI. The J segment lost 1 base and the V segment lost 5 bases, leaving 1 base of the junction unmatched. The CDR3 has 13 residues. The CDR3 sequence is CASSRDSQETQYF. CDR3 in DNA: TGTGCCAGCAGTCGGGACAGCCAAGAGACCCAGTACTTC.

The CDR3 reads CSARQREGRIDTQYF. CDR3 coding DNA: TGCAGTGCTCGACAGCGGGAGGGCCGAATAGATACGCAGTATTTT. J is TRBJ2-3 and V is TRBV20-1; 10 nucleotides match TRBD2. CDR3 length: 15 residues. CDR1 and CDR2 from the germline V gene are DFQATT and SNEGSKA (reference sequence). V was pared by 5 bases and J by 5 bases, with 10 bases of the junction left unmatched.

This clonotype was found many times. The V and J genes are TRBV30 and TRBJ2-7; possible D gene TRBD1, 5 bases. This CDR3 comprises 13 residues. From germline, CDR1 is GTSNPN and CDR2 SVGIG (reference sequence). Trimming shortened V by 2 bases and J by 0 bases, and 8 bases separated the two germline ends. CDR3 residues: CAWSSDSSYEQYF. In nucleotides, the CDR3 is TGTGCCTGGAGTAGTGACAGCTCCTACGAGCAGTACTTC.

This clonotype was detected many times. The chain joins TRBV27 to TRBJ2-7; the match to TRBD2 covers 10 bases. Germline V gene lookup returns CDR1 MNHEY and CDR2 SMNVEV (reference sequence). CDR3 size: 15 residues. J gave up 3 bases and V 5 bases, and 7 bases lay outside the gene matches. The CDR3 spells CASSPRLAGLYEQYF. The CDR3 DNA is TGTGCCAGCAGTCCCAGACTAGCGGGCCTCTACGAGCAGTACTTC.

This chain connects TRBV5-6 to TRBJ2-1, with TRBD1 as a possible D gene (5 bases). The CDR3 sequence is 13 residues long. The ends were cut back, 4 bases at V and 6 bases at J, with 11 bases in the middle. Germline V CDR1 and CDR2: SGHDT, YYEEEE. The CDR3 DNA is TGTGCCAGCAGCCAGACAGTGGGCAATGAGCAGTTCTTC. Its translation is CASSQTVGNEQFF.

This clonotype was picked up many times. The chain links TRBV27 to TRBJ2-1, with D perhaps assigned TRBD1 or TRBD2 (5 bases each). The V end was cut by 2 bases, the J end by 10 bases, with 21 bases between. CDR3 length: 16 amino acids. Germline values: CDR1 MNHEY, CDR2 SMNVEV (reference sequence). The CDR3 sequence: CASSLEGTSRQREQFF. The CDR3 DNA is TGTGCCAGCAGTTTAGAGGGGACGAGTAGGCAGCGGGAGCAGTTCTTC.

In its sample, this clonotype was seen many times. CDR3 nucleotides: TGTGCCAGCAGCCAAGCTCTAGCCGGGGAGCTGTTTTTT. Amino acid sequence: CASSQALAGELFF. The J gene is TRBJ2-2, the V gene TRBV3-1; D is unclear. The CDR3 has 13 residues. CDR1 and CDR2 from the germline V gene are LGHDT and YNNKEL (reference sequence). Between the trimmed V and J ends, which lost 1 base and 6 bases, there was a span of 6 bases.

This clonotype was seen a handful of times. V usage is TRBV5-1 and J usage is TRBJ1-2; 10 bases agree with TRBD1. With V trimmed by 4 bases and J by 13 bases, 13 bases remained unmatched. The CDR3 totals 14 residues. Germline V gene data show CDR1 as SGHRS and CDR2 as YFSETQ. The CDR3 loop is CASSLTGGAQECTF. The CDR3 region has the DNA TGCGCCAGCAGCCTGACAGGGGGCGCACAGGAATGCACCTTC. The full variable domain, completed using reference TRBV5-1 and TRBJ1-2, is KAGVTQTPRYLIKTRGQQVTLSCSPISGHRSVSWYQQTPGQGLQFLFEYFSETQRNKGNFPGRFSGRQFSNSRSEMNVSTLELGDSALYLCASSLTGGAQECTFGSGTRLTVV.

This clonotype was counted ten times or more. This sequence joins TRBV7-9 and TRBJ2-3; D is perhaps TRBD2 (5 bases). V lost 2 bases to trimming and J lost 6 bases, with 9 bases between them. Germline V gene lookup returns CDR1 SEHNR and CDR2 FQNEAQ (reference sequence). The CDR3 totals 13 residues. The CDR3 region has the DNA TGTGCCAGCAGCTTAAAGGGAGTGGATACGCAGTATTTT. This encodes CASSLKGVDTQYF. The whole variable domain, filled in from reference TRBV7-9 and TRBJ2-3, reads DTGVSQNPRHKITKRGQNVTFRCDPISEHNRLYWYRQTLGQGPEFLTYFQNEAQLEKSRLLSDRFSAERPKGSFSTLEIQRTEQGDSAMYLCASSLKGVDTQYFGPGTRLTVL.

About this clonotype: One junction end disagrees with the germline gene, perhaps due to a read error. The V and J genes are TRBV9 and TRBJ1-1; TRBD1 is a possible D gene (5 bases). CDR3 length equals 14 residues. Germline-derived CDR1 and CDR2 are SGDLS and YYNGEE. Here the CDR3 reads CASSMTQVPTGAFF. The CDR3 region has the DNA TGTGCCAGCAGCATGACACAGGTACCTACTGGAGCTTTCTTT.

This clonotype was observed many times. This chain uses TRBV27 with TRBJ1-5; no definite D call. The ends were cut back, 3 bases at V and 5 bases at J, with 8 bases in the middle. The germline CDR1 and CDR2 sequences are MNHEY and SMNVEV (reference sequence). This CDR3 is 13 amino acids long. The CDR3 sequence: CASSLQFYQPQHF. The CDR3 nucleotides read TGTGCCAGCAGTTTGCAATTCTATCAGCCCCAGCATTTT.

This clonotype was observed many times. The genes are TRBV3-1 and TRBJ2-5; D is possibly TRBD2 (5 bases). The V and J ends lost 2 bases and 4 bases respectively, with 8 bases between them. The CDR3 consists of 13 residues. Germline CDR1 reads LGHDT; CDR2 reads YNNKEL (reference sequence). In DNA form, the CDR3 reads TGTGCCAGCAGCCAAAGAGGGATAGAGACCCAGTACTTC. It specifies CASSQRGIETQYF.

This clonotype was seen many times. This chain connects TRBV9 to TRBJ2-5; the D is unclear. V lost 0 bases to trimming and J lost 5 bases, with 8 bases between them. Per germline, CDR1 SGDLS and CDR2 YYNGEE. The CDR3 is 13 amino acids. CDR3 residues: CASSVGTGETQYF. CDR3 DNA sequence: TGTGCCAGCAGCGTAGGAACGGGCGAGACCCAGTACTTC. Drawing the rest from reference TRBV9 and TRBJ2-5, the complete variable domain is DSGVTQTPKHLITATGQRVTLRCSPRSGDLSVYWYQQSLDQGLQFLIQYYNGEERAKGNILERFSAQQFPDLHSELNLSSLELGDSALYFCASSVGTGETQYFGPGTRLLVL.

At least ten counts were recorded for this clonotype. V is TRBV19 and J is TRBJ1-5; unclear D gene. The CDR3 length is 13 residues. V shed 9 bases and J shed 4 bases, with 13 bases lying between them. Germline CDR1 LNHDA, CDR2 SQIVND (reference sequence). The CDR3 region is CASRRAGNQPQHF. CDR3 sequence (DNA): TGTGCCAGCCGAAGGGCCGGGAATCAGCCCCAGCATTTT.

This clonotype was observed at least ten times. CDR3 sequence: CASSTYPGTPQETQYF. The CDR3, as DNA: TGTGCCAGCAGTACCTACCCCGGGACACCCCAAGAGACCCAGTACTTC. The chain is built from TRBV28 and TRBJ2-5; D is possibly TRBD1 (6 bases). This CDR3 comprises 16 residues. Germline V lookup: CDR1 MDHEN, CDR2 SYDVKM. V was pared by 5 bases and J by 1 base, with 17 bases between. The variable domain in full, with the rest retrieved from reference TRBV28 and TRBJ2-5, is DVKVTQSSRYLVKRTGEKVFLECVQDMDHENMFWYRQDPGLGLRLIYFSYDVKMKEKGDIPEGYSVSREKKERFSLILESASTNQTSMYLCASSTYPGTPQETQYFGPGTRLLVL.

This clonotype was picked up a small number of times. The chain carries TRBV3-1 and TRBJ2-3; D not certain. V was clipped by 4 bases and J by 8 bases, with 10 bases between them. The CDR3 consists of 12 residues. Per germline, CDR1 LGHDT and CDR2 YNNKEL (reference sequence). This CDR3 is CASSPRTGTQYF. CDR3 in DNA: TGTGCCAGCAGCCCCCGAACTGGTACGCAGTATTTT.

This rearrangement joins TRBV20-1 to TRBJ2-7, with D unresolved. This CDR3 has 14 amino acids. V gave up 0 bases and J gave up 5 bases, with 14 bases separating them. Per germline, CDR1 DFQATT and CDR2 SNEGSKA (reference sequence). CDR3 residues: CSARDRKLPHEQYF. Written as DNA, the CDR3 is TGCAGTGCTAGAGATAGAAAACTCCCACACGAGCAGTACTTC.

This chain joins TRBV27 and TRBJ2-7; 11 bases match TRBD2. Germline V lookup: CDR1 MNHEY, CDR2 SMNVEV (reference sequence). The CDR3 contains 16 residues. V trimming: 6 bases; J trimming: 6 bases; junction bases outside the gene matches: 13. CDR3 nucleotide sequence: TGTGCCAGCAGCCGAAGACTAGCGGGACCCCCACGCGAGCAGTACTTC. Protein: CASSRRLAGPPREQYF.

This clonotype has ten or more counts. The chain carries TRBV5-1 and TRBJ1-5, with D perhaps TRBD1 (6 bases). Germline CDR1 reads SGHRS; CDR2 reads YFSETQ. The germline V and J ends were trimmed by 10 bases and 5 bases, with 13 bases remaining between them. CDR3 length: 12 residues. The CDR3 DNA sequence: TGCGCCCCTCTCCCAGGGGATCAGCCCCAGCATTTT. It specifies CAPLPGDQPQHF.